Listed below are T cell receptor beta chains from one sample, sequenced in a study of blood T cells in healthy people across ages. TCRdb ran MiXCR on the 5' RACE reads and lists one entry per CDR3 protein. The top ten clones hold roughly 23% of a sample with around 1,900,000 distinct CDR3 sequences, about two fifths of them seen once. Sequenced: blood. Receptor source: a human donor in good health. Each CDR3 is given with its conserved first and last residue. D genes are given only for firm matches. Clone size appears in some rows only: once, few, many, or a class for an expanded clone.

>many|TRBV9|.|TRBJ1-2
CASMKNEEDYGYTF
TGTGCCAGCATGAAGAATGAGGAGGACTATGGCTACACCTTC
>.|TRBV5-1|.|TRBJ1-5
CASSLGPGNQSQHF
TGCGCCAGCAGCTTGGGCCCGGGCAATCAGTCCCAGCATTTT
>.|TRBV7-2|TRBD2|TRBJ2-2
CASSSGTSGYGELFF
TGTGCCAGCAGCTCCGGGACTAGCGGATACGGGGAGCTGTTTTTT
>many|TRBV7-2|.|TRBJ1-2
CASSLPQNYGYTF
TGTGCCAGCAGCTTACCCCAAAACTATGGCTACACCTTC
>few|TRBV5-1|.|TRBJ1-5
CASSRSGSPNQPQHF
TGCGCCAGCAGTCGATCCGGGTCCCCCAATCAGCCCCAGCATTTT
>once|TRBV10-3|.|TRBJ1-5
CAISSTFQPQHF
TGTGCCATCAGTTCCACTTTCCAGCCCCAGCATTTT
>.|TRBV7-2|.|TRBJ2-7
CASSTVGGGYEQYF
TGTGCCAGCAGCACCGTGGGGGGCGGCTACGAGCAGTACTTC
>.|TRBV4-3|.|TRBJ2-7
CASSQVSGGQLFYEQYF
TGCGCCAGCAGCCAAGTGAGTGGCGGACAGCTCTTTTACGAGCAGTACTTC
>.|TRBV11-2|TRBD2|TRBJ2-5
CASSLTGAGGQETQYF
TGTGCCAGCAGCTTGACGGGGGCGGGGGGCCAAGAGACCCAGTACTTC
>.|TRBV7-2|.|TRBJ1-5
CASSSRYGSNQPQHF
TGTGCCAGCAGCTCCCGGTATGGGAGCAATCAGCCCCAGCATTTT
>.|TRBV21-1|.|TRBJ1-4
CASNNRRRNEKLFF
TGTGCCAGCAACAATCGCCGGAGGAACGAAAAACTGTTTTTT
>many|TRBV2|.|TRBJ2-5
CASSPVRVTQYF
TGTGCCAGCAGTCCAGTCAGGGTGACCCAGTACTTC
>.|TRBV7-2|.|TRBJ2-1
CASSSRGGASSCNEQFF
TGTGCCAGCAGCTCGAGGGGTGGGGCGAGCTCCTGCAATGAGCAGTTCTTC
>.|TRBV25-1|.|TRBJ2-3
CTSSESAETDTQYF
TGTACCAGCAGTGAATCGGCGGAGACGGATACGCAGTATTTT
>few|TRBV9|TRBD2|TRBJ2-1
CASSVVPFRRGLYNEQFF
TGTGCCAGCAGCGTAGTACCCTTTCGGCGGGGGTTATACAATGAGCAGTTCTTC
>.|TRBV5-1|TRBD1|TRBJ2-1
CASRHNTGQGGYEQFF
TGCGCCAGCAGACATAACACCGGACAGGGCGGGTATGAGCAGTTCTTC
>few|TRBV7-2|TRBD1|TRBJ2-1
CASSLDRGAPNEQFF
TGTGCCAGCAGCTTAGACAGGGGTGCCCCTAATGAGCAGTTCTTC
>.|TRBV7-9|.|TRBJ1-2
CAGIKQINYGYTF
TGTGCCGGCATCAAACAGATTAACTATGGCTACACCTTC
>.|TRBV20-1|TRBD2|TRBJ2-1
CSAPPLAGHYNEQFF
TGCAGTGCTCCGCCCCTAGCGGGTCACTACAATGAGCAGTTCTTC
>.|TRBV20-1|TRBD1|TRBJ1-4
CSARERTGGNEKLFF
TGCAGTGCTAGAGAGAGGACAGGCGGAAATGAAAAACTGTTTTTT
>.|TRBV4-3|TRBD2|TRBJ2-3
CASSQDADSGGTDTQYF
TGCGCCAGCAGCCAAGACGCTGATAGCGGGGGCACGGATACGCAGTATTTT
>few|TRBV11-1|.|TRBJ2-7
CASSLRSPSYEQYF
TGTGCCAGCAGCCTACGGTCCCCCTCCTACGAGCAGTACTTC
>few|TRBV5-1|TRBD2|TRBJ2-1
CASSPGGAKDEQFF
TGCGCCAGCAGCCCCGGGGGGGCCAAAGATGAGCAGTTCTTC
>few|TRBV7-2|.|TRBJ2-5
CASSFSPRGPQETQYF
TGTGCCAGCAGCTTTAGCCCGCGGGGTCCACAAGAGACCCAGTACTTC
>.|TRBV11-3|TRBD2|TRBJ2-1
CASSLETSGGRYNEQFF
TGTGCCAGCAGCTTAGAGACCAGCGGGGGCCGCTACAATGAGCAGTTCTTC
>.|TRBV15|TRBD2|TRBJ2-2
CATSTKLATRRTGELFF
TGTGCCACCAGCACCAAACTAGCGACCAGGAGGACCGGGGAGCTGTTTTTT
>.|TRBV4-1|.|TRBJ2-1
CASSPFLEVNEQFF
TGCGCCAGCAGCCCGTTTCTAGAGGTCAATGAGCAGTTCTTC
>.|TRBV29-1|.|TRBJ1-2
CSVGGRGFGYTF
TGCAGTGTCGGTGGCAGGGGCTTTGGCTACACCTTC
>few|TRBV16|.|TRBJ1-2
CASSQRSLGSGYTF
TGTGCCAGCAGCCAAAGATCTCTTGGGAGTGGCTACACCTTC
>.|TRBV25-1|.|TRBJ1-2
CASSGPGAAYGYTF
TGTGCCAGCAGTGGTCCGGGGGCGGCCTATGGCTACACCTTC
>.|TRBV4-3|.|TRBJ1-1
CASSQEPGSRAFF
TGCGCCAGCAGCCAAGAGCCGGGGTCTAGAGCTTTCTTT
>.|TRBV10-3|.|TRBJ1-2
CATAWAGAREGYTF
TGTGCCACCGCGTGGGCAGGGGCCCGGGAAGGCTACACCTTC
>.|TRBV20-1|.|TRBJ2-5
CSARDPFGTTEYF
TGCAGTGCTAGAGACCCTTTCGGCACGACCGAGTACTTC